This is a list of T cell receptor beta chains from one sample in a study of long-term antiretroviral therapy in people with HIV. This table comes from immunoSEQ multiplex PCR, and its TCRdb copy is limited to in-frame clones, with some not included. The table records 25,000 to 30,000 clones, about 90% of them present only once. The sequencing used unsorted PBMCs, collected 1.8 years after starting antiretroviral therapy. These TCRs come from a woman younger than 35 with HIV. Each CDR3 is given with its conserved first and last residue.

>TRBJ2-1|TRBV18
CASSPPTSGSDEQFF
>TRBJ2-7|TRBV7-8
CASSSGLAGLDF
>TRBJ2-1|TRBV5-6
CASSRLGGRGFEYEQFF
>TRBJ2-1|TRBV9
CASSADFRIQFF
>TRBJ1-2|TRBV27
CASSRDRGYGYTF
>TRBJ1-5|TRBV27
CASSFKGGGGQPQHF
>TRBJ1-2|TRBV6-5
CASSSLQGAGDGYTF
>TRBJ1-2|TRBV18
CASSPTSLGGGGNGYTF
>TRBJ2-1|TRBV19
CASTGGGNRGSSLF
>TRBJ1-5|TRBV6-6
CASSHLIGQLDQPQHF
>TRBJ1-1|TRBV27
CASSGQGESAEAFF
>TRBJ2-1|TRBV19
CASSKGGRAGGNEQFF
>TRBJ2-7|TRBV5-1
CASSLGEFEQYF